A single sample gave rise to the 16 T cell receptor beta chains below, sequenced in a study of CD8+CD57+ T cells in acquired aplastic anemia. The patients chosen for sequencing had shown expansion of CD8+CD57+ cells (detected by flow cytometry). Genomic DNA, serving as template, underwent TCR beta VDJ and CDR3 profiling. TCRdb independently ran MiXCR on the reads; one entry per CDR3 protein. The table records about 160,000 distinct CDR3 sequences, roughly 50% of them present only once. Material: sorted CD4+, CD8+, or CD8+CD57+ T cells (not recorded which) from PBMCs. These receptors came from a human donor with aplastic anemia.

The DNA for the CDR3 is TGTGCCACACGGCCCCCAGGAAACACCGGGGAGCTGTTTTTT. Translation gives CATRPPGNTGELFF. V usage is TRBV10-3 and J usage is TRBJ2-2; D is unclear. Deletions cut 10 bases from V and 2 bases from J, with 14 bases between. Germline values: CDR1 ENHRY, CDR2 SYGVKD. There are 14 residues in the CDR3.

V is TRBV20-1 and J is TRBJ1-3; D ambiguous. V was pared by 5 bases and J by 0 bases, with 11 bases between. Germline V lookup: CDR1 DFQATT, CDR2 SNEGSKA (reference sequence). The CDR3 is made up of 14 amino acids. The CDR3: CSAGRLASGNTIYF. CDR3 DNA: TGCAGTGCTGGACGGCTAGCCTCTGGAAACACCATATATTTT.

This clonotype was seen ten or more times. This chain joins TRBV6-5 and TRBJ1-4; D remains ambiguous. Germline CDR1 and CDR2: MNHEY and SVGAGI. CDR3 length equals 13 residues. The germline V and J ends were trimmed by 6 bases and 8 bases, with 13 bases remaining between them. The CDR3: CASSDYSGEKLFF. Here the CDR3 DNA reads TGTGCCAGCAGCGATTATTCTGGGGAAAAACTGTTTTTT.

This clonotype was counted at least ten times. The genes are TRBV14 and TRBJ2-5; D remains unclear. V gave up 4 bases and J gave up 2 bases, with 8 bases separating them. The CDR3 has 13 residues. Looked up from germline, CDR1 is SGHDN and CDR2 is FVKESK. The CDR3 is CASSRTVQETQYF. The CDR3 bases are TGTGCCAGCAGCCGGACGGTACAAGAGACCCAGTACTTC. Full variable domain (rest looked up from reference TRBV14 and TRBJ2-5): EAGVTQFPSHSVIEKGQTVTLRCDPISGHDNLYWYRRVMGKEIKFLLHFVKESKQDESGMPNNRFLAERTGGTYSTLKVQPAELEDSGVYFCASSRTVQETQYFGPGTRLLVL.

The rearrangement links TRBV5-4 to TRBJ2-3; 9 bases are shared with TRBD1. Trimming removed 6 bases from V and 5 bases from J; junction bases left unmatched: 7. This CDR3 spans 14 amino acids. The germline V gene has CDR1 SGHNT and CDR2 YYREEE (reference sequence). In DNA, the CDR3 is TGTGCCAGCAACTACAGGGGGCGCGAAGATACGCAGTATTTT. Protein sequence: CASNYRGREDTQYF.

The chain uses TRBV29-1 and TRBJ2-7; D remains unclear. The germline CDR1 and CDR2 sequences are SQVTM and ANQGSEA. The length of the CDR3 is 13 residues. With 1 base removed from V and 11 bases from J, the gap between germline ends came to 18 bases. The CDR3 protein is CSVEVAALRRKYF. In DNA, the CDR3 is TGCAGCGTTGAAGTGGCAGCTTTGAGGAGAAAGTACTTC.

This clonotype occurred many times. J is TRBJ2-3 and V is TRBV15; D is uncertain. V was trimmed by 2 bases and J by 4 bases, leaving 7 bases between them. Germline CDR1 LNHNV, CDR2 YYDKDF (reference sequence). This CDR3 spans 13 amino acids. In DNA form, the CDR3 reads TGTGCCACCAGCAGACAGAACGCAGATACGCAGTATTTT. This gives the protein CATSRQNADTQYF.

In this sample, this clonotype turned up many times. The rearrangement joins TRBV29-1 to TRBJ2-3; TRBD2 might be the D (6 bases). Germline V gives CDR1 SQVTM, CDR2 ANQGSEA. The CDR3 covers 13 residues. The ends were cut back, 5 bases at V and 0 bases at J, with 9 bases in the middle. The CDR3 sequence is CSVWEVSTDTQYF. For the CDR3, the DNA is TGCAGCGTTTGGGAGGTGAGCACAGATACGCAGTATTTT.

J is TRBJ2-7 and V is TRBV7-3; 8 bases line up with TRBD1. This CDR3 is built from 14 residues. Germline assignment: CDR1 SGHTA and CDR2 FQGTGA. J gave up 2 bases and V 7 bases, and 7 bases lay outside the gene matches. The CDR3 sequence is CASKRTGFPYEQYF. The CDR3 nucleotides read TGTGCCAGCAAACGGACAGGGTTTCCCTACGAGCAGTACTTC. Drawing the rest from reference TRBV7-3 and TRBJ2-7, the complete variable domain is GAGVSQTPSNKVTEKGKYVELRCDPISGHTALYWYRQSLGQGPEFLIYFQGTGAADDSGLPNDRFFAVRPEGSVSTLKIQRTERGDSAVYLCASKRTGFPYEQYFGPGTRLTVT.

The chain links TRBV29-1 to TRBJ1-2, with TRBD1 as a possible D gene (5 bases). Germline values: CDR1 SQVTM, CDR2 ANQGSEA. Trimming left V 5 bases short and J 6 bases short, with 19 bases between. This CDR3 has 14 amino acids. The CDR3 reads CSVIRDDLGDGYTF. The CDR3 nucleotides are TGCAGCGTTATTCGGGACGACCTCGGGGATGGCTACACCTTC.

This clonotype was observed many times. The chain uses TRBV12-3 or TRBV12-4 and TRBJ1-1; the D gene is possibly TRBD1 (6 bases). This CDR3 is built from 12 residues. V lost 2 bases, J lost 11 bases, and 12 bases lay in between. The CDR3 DNA reads TGTGCCAGCAGTTTAACCGGGGGCGGGGCTTTCTTT. As protein: CASSLTGGGAFF.

Concerning this clonotype itself: An end of the junction differs from the germline gene, which may be a read error. The chain is built from TRBV10-3 and TRBJ2-1; 10 bases align to TRBD2. Germline-derived CDR1 and CDR2 are ENHRY and SYGVKD. This CDR3 is built from 16 residues. CDR3 bases: TGTGCCAGCAGTGGCCAACTAGCGGGGTCCTCCGGTGAGCAGTTCTTC. It translates to CASSGQLAGSSGEQFF.

The rearrangement uses TRBV20-1 and TRBJ2-7, with D perhaps matching TRBD1 or TRBD2 (5 bases each). V lost 4 bases and J lost 0, with 13 bases in between. The CDR3 is 14 amino acids. Germline V gives CDR1 DFQATT, CDR2 SNEGSKA (reference sequence). The CDR3, as DNA: TGCAGTGCTATTCCCTACGGGGCCTCCTACGAGCAGTACTTC. Translation: CSAIPYGASYEQYF.

This clonotype was counted ten times or more. V usage is TRBV7-9 and J usage is TRBJ1-2; D gene uncertain. Germline V gene lookup returns CDR1 SEHNR and CDR2 FQNEAQ (reference sequence). The germline V and J ends were trimmed by 1 base and 1 base, with 4 bases remaining between them. The CDR3 runs 13 residues. This chain's CDR3 is CASSLVGNYGYTF. The CDR3 DNA reads TGTGCCAGCAGCTTAGTTGGTAACTATGGCTACACCTTC.

Concerning this clonotype: A read error is possible here, since a much larger clone lies one base away. The rearrangement uses TRBV11-2 and TRBJ1-6, with 8 bases aligning to TRBD1. CDR1 is SGHAT, CDR2 FQNNGV, per germline. The CDR3 contains 16 residues. The CDR3: CASSPPTGTGDSPPHF. The CDR3 DNA is TGTGCCAGCAGCCCTCCGACCGGGACAGGAGATTCACCCCCCCACTTT. The variable domain in full, completed from reference TRBV11-2 and TRBJ1-6, reads EAGVAQSPRYKIIEKRQSVAFWCNPISGHATLYWYQQILGQGPKLLIQFQNNGVVDDSQLPKDRFSAERLKGVDSTLKIQPAKLEDSAVYLCASSPPTGTGDSPPHFGNGTRLTVT.

In this sample, this clonotype turned up many times. V and J are TRBV11-2 and TRBJ2-7; no clear D gene. This CDR3 region has 11 residues. V dropped 5 bases and J dropped 3 bases, with 5 bases sitting between them. CDR1 and CDR2 from the germline V gene are SGHAT and FQNNGV. CDR3 DNA sequence: TGTGCCAGCAGCATGTTCTACGAGCAGTACTTC. This sequence encodes CASSMFYEQYF.